This T cell receptor (beta chain) originates from a study of cytomegalovirus exposure and HLA in healthy donors. Study background: Inside one of the first data releases sat about 85 million unique TCRs taken from HLA-typed donors.

On this clone itself: Antigen: not known.

The CDR3 length is 11 residues. Trimming pared 2 bases from V and 7 bases from J, leaving 8 bases between. CDR1 is GTSNPN, CDR2 SVGIG, per germline (reference sequence). The study's findings and limits: It was only CMV serostatus that was available as immune exposure information. One variant, a missense change in DCLRE1C, was linked in a later analysis to TCR beta V- and J-gene trimming.

It was with 60 Vbeta and 13 Jbeta primers that the PCR ran. Profiled with immunoSEQ multiplex PCR; TCRdb holds only in-frame clones, not every one. The sample shows 150,000 to 250,000 clones, and around 0.7% sits with its ten largest clones. The rearrangement links TRBV30 to TRBJ1-2; D is undetermined. The sequence was obtained from a boy younger than 18 in good health and CMV-seronegative. The sequenced sample consisted of PBMCs. CDR3 sequence: CAWSPGSGYTF. The CDR3 DNA reads as TGTGCCTGGAGTCCGGGGAGTGGCTACACCTTC.